Shown below are 9 T cell receptor beta chains from a single sample sequenced in a study of memory CD4+ T cells and cytomegalovirus serostatus. The repertoire was sequenced with immunoSEQ multiplex PCR; TCRdb's copy has only in-frame clones and lacks some. The table records approximately 50,000 clones, about three quarters of them present only once. Single viable CD3+CD4+CD8-CD45RO+ cells were sorted as the memory CD4+ T cells. Sequenced: memory CD4+ T cells from blood. All receptors come from an adult in good health and CMV-seropositive.

The V and J genes are TRBV11-2 and TRBJ2-5; D remains unclear. The CDR3 consists of 11 residues. V lost 5 bases to trimming and J lost 5 bases, with 6 bases between them. Germline V gene lookup returns CDR1 SGHAT and CDR2 FQNNGV. Here the CDR3 DNA reads TGTGCCAGCAGCCCCGAGGAGACCCAGTACTTC. It specifies CASSPEETQYF.

V and J are TRBV18 and TRBJ1-1, with TRBD1 matching over 8 bases. V shed 5 bases and J 10 bases; nucleotides not matched to a gene: 9. Germline V gene data show CDR1 as KGHSH and CDR2 as LQKENI. This CDR3 comprises 13 residues. The CDR3 region has the DNA TGTGCCAGCTCATCGCAAGCCGGGACAGGAGCTTTCTTT. Its protein is CASSSQAGTGAFF. Together with reference TRBV18 and TRBJ1-1, the CDR3 gives the full variable domain: NAGVMQNPRHLVRRRGQEARLRCSPMKGHSHVYWYRQLPEEGLKFMVYLQKENIIDESGMPKERFSAEFPKEGPSILRIQQVVRGDSAAYFCASSSQAGTGAFFGQGTRLTVV.

In this sample, this clone turned up a few times. The gene calls are TRBV28 and TRBJ2-7; 9 nucleotides align to TRBD1. The CDR3 covers 14 residues. V lost 3 bases to trimming and J lost 4 bases; unmatched junction nucleotides: 4. The V gene's germline CDR1 is MDHEN and CDR2 SYDVKM. The CDR3: CASSFSGTGYEQYF. CDR3 sequence (DNA): TGTGCCAGCAGTTTTTCCGGGACAGGGTACGAGCAGTACTTC.

The CDR3 DNA is TGTGCCAGCATCCGGTTAGCTGGAAACACCATATATTTT. Its protein product is CASIRLAGNTIYF. J is TRBJ1-3 and V is TRBV7-9, with no clear D. The CDR3 sequence is 13 residues long. CDR1 and CDR2 from the germline V gene are SEHNR and FQNEAQ (reference sequence). The germline V and J ends were trimmed by 7 bases and 2 bases, with 9 bases remaining between them.

The chain combines TRBV28 with TRBJ1-1, with a weak D call TRBD1 (6 bases). Trimming took 5 bases from V and 1 from J, leaving 11 bases between them. CDR1 MDHEN and CDR2 SYDVKM come from the germline V gene. This CDR3 is 14 amino acids long. Here the CDR3 DNA reads TGTGCCAGCAGTGGGCCGGGACAGAACACTGAAGCTTTCTTT. It translates to CASSGPGQNTEAFF.

V is TRBV27 and J is TRBJ2-3; D remains ambiguous. Germline CDR1 is MNHEY and CDR2 is SMNVEV (reference sequence). This CDR3 has 13 residues. Between the trimmed V and J ends, which lost 7 bases and 3 bases, there was a span of 11 bases. In nucleotides, the CDR3 is TGTGCCAGCACGGCCCACGGGACAGATACGCAGTATTTT. Its translation is CASTAHGTDTQYF.

V usage is TRBV6-5 and J usage is TRBJ2-1, with D uncertain. The CDR3 consists of 15 residues. Germline-derived CDR1 and CDR2 are MNHEY and SVGAGI. The V and J ends lost 1 base and 0 bases respectively, with 7 bases between them. CDR3 sequence: CASSYYQSSYNEQFF. The CDR3, as DNA: TGTGCCAGCAGTTACTACCAGAGCTCCTACAATGAGCAGTTCTTC.

CDR3 sequence: CATSREQGMNAAFF. The CDR3 DNA sequence: TGTGCCACCAGCAGGGAACAAGGGATGAATGCGGCTTTCTTT. The rearrangement links TRBV15 to TRBJ1-1; D remains ambiguous. Trimming pared 3 bases from V and 11 bases from J, leaving 19 bases between. Looked up from germline, CDR1 is LNHNV and CDR2 is YYDKDF (reference sequence). The CDR3 is made up of 14 amino acids.

This clone is medium-sized. The chain joins TRBV30 to TRBJ1-2; 9 bases fit TRBD1. V shed 5 bases, J shed 7 bases, and the junction held 11 bases outside the gene matches. There are 14 residues in the CDR3. The germline CDR1 and CDR2 sequences are GTSNPN and SVGIG (reference sequence). CDR3 DNA: TGTGCCTGGGCCCCTCACAGGGGGCAAGGTGGCTACACCTTC. This gives the protein CAWAPHRGQGGYTF.